The clone carrying this TCR beta chain occurred a few times. These data originate in a study of blood T cells in healthy people across ages. A sample-barcoded 5' primer and a J-beta primer mix were used in a second PCR of roughly 6 to 11 cycles. One entry per CDR3 protein, called by TCRdb with MiXCR from the 5' RACE reads. Of under 2 million distinct CDR3 sequences listed, approximately 32% are singletons. The CDR3 contains 16 residues. The TCR originated in a woman aged 25 to 39 in good health. This chain links TRBV21-1 with TRBJ2-7; TRBD1, the D gene given by the table, was not confirmed from the DNA. TRBV21-1 constitutes a pseudogene. The sample comprised blood. The CDR3 DNA sequence: TGTGCCAGCAGCCCCGAGGGCAGTGGGGTCTCCTACGAGCAGTACTTC. As protein: CASSPEGSGVSYEQYF.